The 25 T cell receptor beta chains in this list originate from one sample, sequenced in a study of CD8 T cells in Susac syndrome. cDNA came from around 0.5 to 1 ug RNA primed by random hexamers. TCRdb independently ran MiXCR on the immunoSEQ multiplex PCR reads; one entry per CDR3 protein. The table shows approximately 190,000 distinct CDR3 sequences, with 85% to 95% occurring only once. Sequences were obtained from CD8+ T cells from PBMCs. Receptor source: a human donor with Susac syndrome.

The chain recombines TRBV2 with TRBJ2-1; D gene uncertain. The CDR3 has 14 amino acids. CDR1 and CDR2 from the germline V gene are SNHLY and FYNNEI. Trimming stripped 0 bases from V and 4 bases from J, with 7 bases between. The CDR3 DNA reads TGTGCCAGCAGTGAAGCCTCCTCTTACAATGAGCAGTTCTTC. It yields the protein CASSEASSYNEQFF.

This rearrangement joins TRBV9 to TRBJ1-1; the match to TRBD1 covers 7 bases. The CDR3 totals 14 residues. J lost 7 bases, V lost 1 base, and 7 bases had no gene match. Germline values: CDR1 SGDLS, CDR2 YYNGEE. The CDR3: CASSVRTGEGEAFF. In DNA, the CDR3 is TGTGCCAGCAGCGTACGAACAGGGGAGGGTGAAGCTTTCTTT.

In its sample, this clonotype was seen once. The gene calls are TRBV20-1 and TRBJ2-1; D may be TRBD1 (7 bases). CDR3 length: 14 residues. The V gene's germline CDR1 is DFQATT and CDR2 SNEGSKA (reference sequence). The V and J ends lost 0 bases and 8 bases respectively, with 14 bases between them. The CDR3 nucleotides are TGCAGTGCTAGAGATCGGCCAGGGGGGTATGAGCAGTTCTTC. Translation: CSARDRPGGYEQFF.

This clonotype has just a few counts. The CDR3 DNA is TGTGCCAGCAGCAAAGGGACTAGCGGCACCTACGAGCAGTACTTC. It specifies CASSKGTSGTYEQYF. V and J are TRBV13 and TRBJ2-7, with 11 bases lining up with TRBD2. The CDR3 contains 15 residues. V lost 5 bases and J lost 2; bases outside the gene matches: 5. Germline values: CDR1 PRHDT, CDR2 FYEKMQ (reference sequence).

The chain's CDR3 is CASSPWADRNYEQYF. The CDR3 nucleotides are TGTGCCAGCAGCCCCTGGGCCGATAGAAACTACGAGCAGTACTTC. The chain carries TRBV7-9 and TRBJ2-7; D call uncertain. This CDR3 has 15 amino acids. V dropped 5 bases and J dropped 3 bases, with 17 bases sitting between them. Looked up from germline, CDR1 is SEHNR and CDR2 is FQNEAQ (reference sequence).

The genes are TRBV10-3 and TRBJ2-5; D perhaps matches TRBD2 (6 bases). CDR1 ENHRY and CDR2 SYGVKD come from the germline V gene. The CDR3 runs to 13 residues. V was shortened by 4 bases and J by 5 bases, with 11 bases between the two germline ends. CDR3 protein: CAISGREEETQYF. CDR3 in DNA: TGTGCCATCAGTGGCAGGGAGGAGGAGACCCAGTACTTC.

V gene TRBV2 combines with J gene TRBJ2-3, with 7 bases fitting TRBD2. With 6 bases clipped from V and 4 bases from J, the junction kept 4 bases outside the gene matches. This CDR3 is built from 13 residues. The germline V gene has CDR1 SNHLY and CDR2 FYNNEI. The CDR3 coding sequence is TGTGCCAGCAGGGCTGCGGGAGCAGATACGCAGTATTTT. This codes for CASRAAGADTQYF.

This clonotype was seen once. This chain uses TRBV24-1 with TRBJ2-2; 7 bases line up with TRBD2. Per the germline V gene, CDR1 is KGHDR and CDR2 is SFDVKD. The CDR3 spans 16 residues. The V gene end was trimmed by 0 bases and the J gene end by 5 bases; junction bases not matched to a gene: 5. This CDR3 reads CATSDLTGRRTGELFF. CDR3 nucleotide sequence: TGTGCCACCAGTGATTTGACCGGGAGGAGGACCGGGGAGCTGTTTTTT.

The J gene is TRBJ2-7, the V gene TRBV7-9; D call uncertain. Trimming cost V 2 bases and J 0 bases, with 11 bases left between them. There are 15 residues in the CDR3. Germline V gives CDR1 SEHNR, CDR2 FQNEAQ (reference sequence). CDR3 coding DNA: TGTGCCAGCAGCTTAAGCGATCTGAGCTCCTACGAGCAGTACTTC. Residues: CASSLSDLSSYEQYF. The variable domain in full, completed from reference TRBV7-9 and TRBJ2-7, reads DTGVSQNPRHKITKRGQNVTFRCDPISEHNRLYWYRQTLGQGPEFLTYFQNEAQLEKSRLLSDRFSAERPKGSFSTLEIQRTEQGDSAMYLCASSLSDLSSYEQYFGPGTRLTVT.

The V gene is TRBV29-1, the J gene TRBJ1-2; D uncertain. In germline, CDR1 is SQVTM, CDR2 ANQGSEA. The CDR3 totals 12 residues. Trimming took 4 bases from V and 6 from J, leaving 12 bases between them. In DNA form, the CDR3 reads TGCAGCGTTGGATCCTCCTCGGATGGCTACACCTTC. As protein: CSVGSSSDGYTF.

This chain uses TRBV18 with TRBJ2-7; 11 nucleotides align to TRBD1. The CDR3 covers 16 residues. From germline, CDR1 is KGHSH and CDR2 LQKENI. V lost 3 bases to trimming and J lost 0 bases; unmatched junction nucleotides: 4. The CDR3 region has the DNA TGTGCCAGCTCACCCCTCGGACAGGGGGCCTCCTACGAGCAGTACTTC. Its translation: CASSPLGQGASYEQYF.

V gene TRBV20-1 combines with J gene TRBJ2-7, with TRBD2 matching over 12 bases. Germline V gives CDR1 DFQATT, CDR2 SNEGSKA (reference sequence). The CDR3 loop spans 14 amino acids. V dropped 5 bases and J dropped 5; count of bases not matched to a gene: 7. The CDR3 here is CSASPTSGRNEQYF. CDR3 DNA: TGCAGTGCTTCCCCGACTAGCGGGAGAAACGAGCAGTACTTC.

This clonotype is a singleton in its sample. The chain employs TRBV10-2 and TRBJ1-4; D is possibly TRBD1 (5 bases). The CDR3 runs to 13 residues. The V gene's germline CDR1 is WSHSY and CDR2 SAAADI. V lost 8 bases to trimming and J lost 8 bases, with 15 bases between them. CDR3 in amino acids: CASHQGAGEKLFF. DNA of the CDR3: TGCGCCAGCCACCAGGGCGCCGGGGAAAAACTGTTTTTT.

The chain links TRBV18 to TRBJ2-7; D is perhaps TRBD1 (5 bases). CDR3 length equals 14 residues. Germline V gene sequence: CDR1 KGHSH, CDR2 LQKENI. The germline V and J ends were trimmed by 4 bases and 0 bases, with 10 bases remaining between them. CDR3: CASSQQVNSYEQYF. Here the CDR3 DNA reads TGTGCCAGCTCACAACAGGTAAACTCCTACGAGCAGTACTTC.

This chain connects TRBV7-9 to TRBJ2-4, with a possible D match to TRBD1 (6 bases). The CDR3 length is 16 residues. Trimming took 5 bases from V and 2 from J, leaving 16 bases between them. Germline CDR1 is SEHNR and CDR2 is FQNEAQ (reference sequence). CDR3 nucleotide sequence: TGTGCCAGCAGCCCAGGGGCGGAAACACCCAAAAACATTCAGTACTTC. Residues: CASSPGAETPKNIQYF.

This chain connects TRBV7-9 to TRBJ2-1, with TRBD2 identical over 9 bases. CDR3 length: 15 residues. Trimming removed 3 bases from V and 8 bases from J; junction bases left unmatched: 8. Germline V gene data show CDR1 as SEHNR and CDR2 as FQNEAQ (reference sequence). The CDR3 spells CASSFSGSRVDEQFF. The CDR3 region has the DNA TGTGCCAGCAGCTTTAGCGGGAGTAGGGTCGATGAGCAGTTCTTC.

The CDR3: CASSLVTSRAMQYF. The DNA for the CDR3 is TGTGCCAGCAGCTTAGTGACAAGTAGAGCGATGCAGTACTTC. This sequence joins TRBV13 and TRBJ2-7; D is uncertain. CDR1 is PRHDT, CDR2 FYEKMQ, per germline (reference sequence). The CDR3 is 14 amino acids. Trimming took off 1 base at V and 9 bases at J, with 16 bases between the two ends.

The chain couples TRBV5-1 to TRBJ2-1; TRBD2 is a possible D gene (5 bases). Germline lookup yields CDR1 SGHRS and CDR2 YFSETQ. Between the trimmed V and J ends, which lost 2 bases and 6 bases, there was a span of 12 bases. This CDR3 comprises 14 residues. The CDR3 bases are TGCGCCAGCAGCTTCGCGAGGGCCGGCAATGAGCAGTTCTTC. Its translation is CASSFARAGNEQFF.

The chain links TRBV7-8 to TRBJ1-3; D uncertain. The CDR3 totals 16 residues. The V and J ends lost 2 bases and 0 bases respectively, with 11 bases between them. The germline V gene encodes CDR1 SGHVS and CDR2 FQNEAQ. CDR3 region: CASSLMGVSSGNTIYF. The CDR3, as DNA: TGTGCCAGCAGCTTAATGGGTGTGAGCTCTGGAAACACCATATATTTT.

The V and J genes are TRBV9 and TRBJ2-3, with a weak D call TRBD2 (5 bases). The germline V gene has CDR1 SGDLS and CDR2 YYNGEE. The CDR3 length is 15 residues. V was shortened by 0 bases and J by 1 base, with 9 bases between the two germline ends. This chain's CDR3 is CASSVAPEGTDTQYF. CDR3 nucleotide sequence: TGTGCCAGCAGCGTAGCTCCGGAGGGCACAGATACGCAGTATTTT. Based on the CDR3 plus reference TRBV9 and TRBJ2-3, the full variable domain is DSGVTQTPKHLITATGQRVTLRCSPRSGDLSVYWYQQSLDQGLQFLIQYYNGEERAKGNILERFSAQQFPDLHSELNLSSLELGDSALYFCASSVAPEGTDTQYFGPGTRLTVL.

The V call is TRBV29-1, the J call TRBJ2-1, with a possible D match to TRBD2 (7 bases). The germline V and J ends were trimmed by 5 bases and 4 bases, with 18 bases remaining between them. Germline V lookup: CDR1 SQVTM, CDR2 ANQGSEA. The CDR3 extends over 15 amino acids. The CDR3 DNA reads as TGCAGCGTTATCGGGGGGCAGGGTATGTACAATGAGCAGTTCTTC. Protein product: CSVIGGQGMYNEQFF.

CDR3 sequence: CASSLVGSPDTQYF. CDR3 DNA: TGTGCCAGCAGCTTGGTGGGGTCCCCAGATACGCAGTATTTT. V and J are TRBV5-6 and TRBJ2-3, with unresolved D. Trimming took off 0 bases at V and 4 bases at J, with 9 bases between the two ends. This CDR3 comprises 14 residues. Germline CDR1 and CDR2: SGHDT and YYEEEE.

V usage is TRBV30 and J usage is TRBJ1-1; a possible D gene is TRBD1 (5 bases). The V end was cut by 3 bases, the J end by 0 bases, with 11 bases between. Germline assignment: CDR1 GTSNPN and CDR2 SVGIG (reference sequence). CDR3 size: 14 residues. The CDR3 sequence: CAWRQDSMNTEAFF. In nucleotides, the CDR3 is TGTGCCTGGAGACAGGACTCAATGAACACTGAAGCTTTCTTT.

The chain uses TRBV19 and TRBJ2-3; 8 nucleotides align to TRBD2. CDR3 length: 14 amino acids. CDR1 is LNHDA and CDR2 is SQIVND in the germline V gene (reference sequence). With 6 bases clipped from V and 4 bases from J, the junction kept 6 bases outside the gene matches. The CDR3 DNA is TGTGCCAGTAGCGGGAGGGCCGGGGCAGATACGCAGTATTTT. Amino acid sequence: CASSGRAGADTQYF.

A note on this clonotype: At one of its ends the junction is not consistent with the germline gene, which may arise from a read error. The CDR3 sequence: CASSLERESWYEQFF. For the CDR3, the DNA is TGTGCCAGCAGTTTAGAGCGGGAGTCGTGGTATGAGCAGTTCTTC. This sequence joins TRBV11-2 and TRBJ2-1; 8 nucleotides match TRBD2. The CDR3 spans 15 residues. Germline V gene sequence: CDR1 SGHAT, CDR2 FQNNGV.